A single sample is the source of the 19 T cell receptor beta chains below, sequenced in a study of cytomegalovirus exposure and HLA in healthy donors. It was with 60 Vbeta and 13 Jbeta primers that the PCR ran. Profiling relied on immunoSEQ multiplex PCR, and the TCRdb table lists in-frame clones only, not all of them. Of over 150,000 clones listed, roughly 83% are singletons. Sequenced sample: PBMCs. Receptors were obtained from a boy between 2 and 10 years old in good health and CMV-seronegative.

This chain joins TRBV10-3 and TRBJ2-1, with D perhaps matching TRBD2 (5 bases). Germline CDR1 is ENHRY and CDR2 is SYGVKD. V was clipped by 0 bases and J by 6 bases, with 12 bases between them. The CDR3 has 15 amino acids. The CDR3 here is CAISESGSRGNEQFF. CDR3 bases: TGTGCCATCAGTGAGTCGGGGAGCCGGGGCAATGAGCAGTTCTTC.

V gene TRBV7-9 combines with J gene TRBJ2-1; a weak D match, TRBD2 (5 bases). V lost 6 bases to trimming and J lost 7 bases, with 16 bases between them. CDR3 length: 14 amino acids. Germline lookup yields CDR1 SEHNR and CDR2 FQNEAQ (reference sequence). In nucleotides, the CDR3 is TGTGCCAGCAGTCTAGCTGGTAGAAATAATGAGCAGTTCTTC. Encoded protein: CASSLAGRNNEQFF.

A single count supports this clone. J is TRBJ2-7 and V is TRBV6-5; 7 positions agree with TRBD1. CDR1 is MNHEY, CDR2 SVGAGI, per germline. This CDR3 is 14 amino acids long. J gave up 3 bases and V 5 bases, and 7 bases lay outside the gene matches. CDR3 in amino acids: CASSQRQGHYEQYF. The CDR3 bases are TGTGCCAGCAGTCAACGACAGGGACACTACGAGCAGTACTTC.

The CDR3 region has the DNA TGCAGCCTCCTGAGGCCCAAGGAGAACACTGAAGCTTTCTTT. As protein: CSLLRPKENTEAFF. The genes are TRBV29-1 and TRBJ1-1; no reliable D call. CDR3 length equals 14 residues. Germline CDR1 reads SQVTM; CDR2 reads ANQGSEA. V was trimmed by 8 bases and J by 1 base, leaving 17 bases between them.

This clone was detected once. The chain joins TRBV9 to TRBJ1-6; 7 bases agree with TRBD1. The CDR3 is 13 residues long. V lost 4 bases to trimming and J lost 6 bases; unmatched junction nucleotides: 1. Germline lookup yields CDR1 SGDLS and CDR2 YYNGEE. The CDR3 DNA is TGTGCCAGCAGCCGGGACAGTAATTCACCCCTCCACTTT. Residues: CASSRDSNSPLHF.

This rearrangement joins TRBV6-6 to TRBJ1-1; the match to TRBD1 covers 10 bases. This CDR3 has 14 residues. The germline gives CDR1 MNHNY, CDR2 SVGAGI (reference sequence). V lost 4 bases to trimming and J lost 11 bases; unmatched junction nucleotides: 10. The CDR3 bases are TGTGCCAGCAGTTCTACCGGACAGGGGGAGATGGCTTTCTTT. Translation: CASSSTGQGEMAFF.

V and J are TRBV4-3 and TRBJ2-3; 10 nucleotides match TRBD2. The CDR3 is 15 amino acids. Germline trimming cut 0 bases from V and 6 bases from J; bases unmatched to any gene: 3. Looked up from germline, CDR1 is LGHNA and CDR2 is YSLEER. CDR3: CASSQDKRGGDTQYF. CDR3 coding DNA: TGCGCCAGCAGCCAAGACAAGCGGGGGGGGGATACGCAGTATTTT.

For this clone: One end of the junction varies from germline; a read error may be responsible. J is TRBJ2-7 and V is TRBV7-7, with D maybe TRBD1 (5 bases). Germline CDR1 is SSHAT and CDR2 is FNYEAQ (reference sequence). The CDR3 spans 14 residues. CDR3 DNA: TGTGCTAGCAGCTTAGGCCCCAATGCAGGGGAGCAGTACTTC. Residues: CASSLGPNAGEQYF. Drawing the rest from reference TRBV7-7 and TRBJ2-7, the complete variable domain is GAGVSQSPRYKVTKRGQDVTLRCDPISSHATLYWYQQALGQGPEFLTYFNYEAQPDKSGLPSDRFSAERPEGSISTLTIQRTEQRDSAMYRCASSLGPNAGEQYFGPGTRLTVT.

The V call is TRBV7-8, the J call TRBJ1-3; D not certain. Germline CDR1 SGHVS, CDR2 FQNEAQ. This CDR3 comprises 14 residues. V lost 0 bases, J lost 9 bases, and 12 bases lay in between. The CDR3 region is CASSLALFGSTIYF. CDR3 nucleotides: TGTGCCAGCAGCTTAGCCCTCTTTGGTAGCACCATATATTTT.

This clone was observed a few times. The chain uses TRBV25-1 and TRBJ2-1; TRBD2 aligns across 9 bases. Germline CDR1 is MGHDK and CDR2 is SYGVNS. With V trimmed by 8 bases and J by 10 bases, 15 bases remained unmatched. This CDR3 has 15 amino acids. The CDR3 spells CASQDKGGGANEQFF. Written as DNA, the CDR3 is TGTGCCAGCCAAGATAAGGGCGGGGGGGCCAACGAGCAGTTCTTC. Supplemented by reference TRBV25-1 and TRBJ2-1, the full variable domain reads EADIYQTPRYLVIGTGKKITLECSQTMGHDKMYWYQQDPGMELHLIHYSYGVNSTEKGDLSSESTVSRIRTEHFPLTLESARPSHTSQYLCASQDKGGGANEQFFGPGTRLTVL.

The chain combines TRBV7-8 with TRBJ2-5; no definite D call. The CDR3 runs 13 residues. Germline CDR1 is SGHVS and CDR2 is FQNEAQ. Trimming cost V 3 bases and J 5 bases, with 10 bases left between them. As DNA, the CDR3 is TGTGCCAGCAGCTTGGCCCTGCGGGAGACCCAGTACTTC. This codes for CASSLALRETQYF. Supplemented by reference TRBV7-8 and TRBJ2-5, the full variable domain reads GAGVSQSPRYKVAKRGQDVALRCDPISGHVSLFWYQQALGQGPEFLTYFQNEAQLDKSGLPSDRFFAERPEGSVSTLKIQRTQQEDSAVYLCASSLALRETQYFGPGTRLLVL.

The V and J genes are TRBV5-1 and TRBJ1-1; D gene ambiguous. Trimming took 1 base from V and 1 from J, leaving 8 bases between them. Germline loops: CDR1 SGHRS, CDR2 YFSETQ. CDR3 size: 14 residues. The CDR3 coding sequence is TGCGCCAGCAGCTTGAATACGGGGAACACTGAAGCTTTCTTT. Its protein product is CASSLNTGNTEAFF.

The genes are TRBV2 and TRBJ2-4; D is unresolved. V lost 8 bases and J 0 bases, leaving 14 bases between the germline ends. Germline V gene data show CDR1 as SNHLY and CDR2 as FYNNEI. The length of the CDR3 is 15 residues. The CDR3 region is CASGGSALAKNIQYF. The CDR3 nucleotides are TGTGCCAGCGGCGGCTCGGCGCTAGCCAAAAACATTCAGTACTTC. Full variable domain (rest looked up from reference TRBV2 and TRBJ2-4): EPEVTQTPSHQVTQMGQEVILRCVPISNHLYFYWYRQILGQKVEFLVSFYNNEISEKSEIFDDQFSVERPDGSNFTLKIRSTKLEDSAMYFCASGGSALAKNIQYFGAGTRLSVL.

The chain has TRBV5-1 and TRBJ2-7; 12 bases are a match to TRBD1. With 4 bases clipped from V and 6 bases from J, the junction kept 8 bases outside the gene matches. This CDR3 region has 15 residues. The germline CDR1 and CDR2 sequences are SGHRS and YFSETQ. The CDR3 coding sequence is TGCGCCAGCAGCCGGAAGGGGACAGGGGGCCTCGAGCAGTACTTC. This sequence encodes CASSRKGTGGLEQYF.

This chain uses TRBV11-2 with TRBJ1-1; D is unclear. Germline CDR1 is SGHAT and CDR2 is FQNNGV. This CDR3 spans 14 amino acids. V lost 2 bases and J lost 4, with 11 bases in between. DNA of the CDR3: TGTGCCAGCAGCTTAAGCGGGGTTGGCACTGAAGCTTTCTTT. Residues: CASSLSGVGTEAFF.

Of note for this clone: One end of the junction is discordant with germline, which a read error may explain. This chain joins TRBV4-1 and TRBJ2-1; 8 bases are shared with TRBD2. The CDR3 totals 13 residues. Germline CDR1 MGHRA, CDR2 YSYEKL. The CDR3 sequence: CATSGGVYNEQFF. The CDR3, as DNA: TGCGCCACCAGCGGGGGCGTCTACAATGAGCAGTTCTTC.

The J gene is TRBJ1-1, the V gene TRBV4-3; 10 bases align to TRBD1. Per germline, CDR1 LGHNA and CDR2 YSLEER. This CDR3 spans 16 amino acids. Unmatched junction bases numbered 12, after V lost 3 bases and J lost 8 bases. CDR3 coding DNA: TGCGCCAGCAGCCAGGGACCGGGACAGGGGCGCCCCGAAGCTTTCTTT. Amino acid sequence: CASSQGPGQGRPEAFF.

The chain uses TRBV10-2 and TRBJ1-1; no clear D gene. Trimming removed 2 bases from V and 3 bases from J, with 13 bases in between. Germline V lookup: CDR1 WSHSY, CDR2 SAAADI. CDR3 length equals 15 residues. The CDR3 sequence: CASSEPAEGDTEAFF. DNA for the CDR3: TGCGCCAGCAGTGAGCCGGCGGAGGGCGACACTGAAGCTTTCTTT.

On this clone itself: This specimen includes other DNA sequences encoding the same CDR3. The chain couples TRBV11-2 to TRBJ2-5; 9 nucleotides align to TRBD2. The CDR3 contains 12 residues. Per germline, CDR1 SGHAT and CDR2 FQNNGV. The V gene end was trimmed by 5 bases and the J gene end by 5 bases; junction bases not matched to a gene: 0. Here the CDR3 DNA reads TGTGCCAGCAGCCTAGCGGGGGAGACCCAGTACTTC. It yields the protein CASSLAGETQYF.